These T cell receptor beta chains were read from a single sample in a study of T cell responses to AZD1222 COVID-19 vaccine. Clones were sequenced by immunoSEQ multiplex PCR, and TCRdb holds only the in-frame ones, with some missing. The sample contains about 120,000 clones, 70% to 90% of which appear only once. Source: peripheral blood, taken on day 0 of AZD1222 vaccination. The origin of the receptors is an adult in good health. CDR3s include the opening cysteine and the closing phenylalanine or tryptophan. D genes are given only for firm matches. Size tells how often a clone was seen (once, few, many) or the class of an expanded clone, and some rows leave it out.

clone size,D gene,V gene,J gene,CDR3 protein,CDR3 DNA
-,-,TRBV6-5,TRBJ1-1,CASRPGYQAEAFF,TGTGCCAGCAGGCCGGGTTACCAGGCTGAAGCTTTCTTT
-,-,TRBV5-1,TRBJ2-3,CASSLQGLPTDTQYF,TGCGCCAGCAGCTTACAAGGACTACCCACAGATACGCAGTATTTT
once,-,TRBV5-1,TRBJ1-5,CASRPPGTQMGNQPQHF,TGCGCCAGCAGACCCCCGGGGACGCAGATGGGTAATCAGCCCCAGCATTTT
-,-,TRBV2,TRBJ2-7,CASRQGYEQYF,TGTGCCAGCAGGCAGGGCTACGAGCAGTACTTC
-,-,TRBV19,TRBJ1-2,CASSTQGQLFYTF,TGTGCCAGTAGTACCCAAGGGCAGCTCTTCTACACCTTC
-,TRBD1,TRBV6-6,TRBJ2-3,CASSRYRDRADTQYF,TGTGCCAGCAGCCGGTACCGGGACAGGGCAGATACGCAGTATTTT
few,-,TRBV7-6,TRBJ1-1,CASSLSWNTEAFF,TGTGCCAGCAGCTTATCTTGGAACACTGAAGCTTTCTTT
-,-,TRBV10-3,TRBJ2-7,CAISESPSSYEQYF,TGTGCCATCAGTGAGTCACCGAGCTCCTACGAGCAGTACTTC
-,-,TRBV6-5,TRBJ1-5,CASRLGGGHNQPQHF,TGTGCCAGCAGACTTGGGGGGGGGCACAATCAGCCCCAGCATTTT
-,-,TRBV10-1,TRBJ1-5,CASSDGGQPQHF,TGCGCCAGCAGTGATGGGGGTCAGCCCCAGCATTTT
-,-,TRBV29-1,TRBJ1-2,CSVEVRSWTELANYGYTF,TGCAGCGTTGAAGTAAGGTCGTGGACAGAGTTAGCTAACTATGGCTACACCTTC
-,TRBD1,TRBV9,TRBJ1-2,CASSVDIGTVDGYTF,TGTGCCAGCAGCGTAGATATCGGGACAGTAGATGGCTACACCTTC
once,TRBD1,TRBV24-1,TRBJ2-3,CATSDTLGRGLNTQYF,TGTGCCACCAGTGACACGTTGGGCAGGGGGCTAAATACGCAGTATTTT
-,-,TRBV7-2,TRBJ1-5,CASSLGAGPTSNQPQHF,TGTGCCAGCAGCTTAGGGGCAGGGCCTACTAGCAATCAGCCCCAGCATTTT
-,TRBD2,TRBV7-3,TRBJ2-1,CASSPSLWLADNEQFF,TGTGCCAGCAGCCCTTCGCTCTGGCTAGCGGACAATGAGCAGTTCTTC
-,-,TRBV27,TRBJ2-7,CASSYRTDYEQYF,TGTGCCAGCAGTTACAGGACAGACTACGAGCAGTACTTC
-,TRBD1,TRBV5-5,TRBJ1-1,CASSFQGGAEAFF,TGTGCCAGCAGCTTTCAGGGGGGCGCTGAAGCTTTCTTT
-,-,TRBV5-1,TRBJ1-5,CASSSSGEGQPQHF,TGCGCCAGCAGCTCCTCCGGTGAGGGTCAGCCCCAGCATTTT
-,-,TRBV6-5,TRBJ1-3,CASAKGGTQGNTIYF,TGTGCCAGTGCAAAAGGCGGGACACAAGGAAACACCATATATTTT
once,-,TRBV10-3,TRBJ1-1,CAISEGRSDTEAFF,TGTGCCATCAGTGAGGGACGATCGGACACTGAAGCTTTCTTT
-,TRBD2,TRBV5-5,TRBJ2-1,CASSLRSGGSTMRQFF,TGTGCCAGCAGCTTGCGGAGCGGGGGATCTACAATGAGGCAGTTCTTC
medium-sized,-,TRBV7-3,TRBJ2-5,CASSSTGTWGETQYF,TGTGCCAGCAGCTCCACCGGGACATGGGGAGAGACCCAGTACTTC
once,-,TRBV9,TRBJ1-4,CASSVDITNEKLFF,TGTGCCAGCAGCGTAGACATAACTAATGAAAAACTGTTTTTT